The sequence of this TCR beta chain was determined in a study of blood T cell repertoires in COVID-19. Study-level background: COVID-19 samples collected from the United States, Italy and Spain covered acute and convalescent phases.

After removal of 5 bases from V and 3 bases from J, the junction contained 5 bases not matched to a gene. From germline, CDR1 is MNHEY and CDR2 SVGEGT. The CDR3 has 14 amino acids. Sequenced by immunoSEQ multiplex PCR; TCRdb stores in-frame clones only, minus some. The sample consists of roughly 300,000 clones, approximately 87% of them appearing once. This chain connects TRBV6-2 or TRBV6-3 to TRBJ2-5; 8 nucleotides match TRBD1. Sequenced: peripheral blood. The receptor was isolated from a woman aged 50 to 65 who had recovered from COVID-19. In DNA, the CDR3 is TGTGCCAGCAGTCCCGCAGGGGGCGAAGAGACCCAGTACTTC. Its protein product is CASSPAGGEETQYF.